These T cell receptor beta chains were read from a single sample in a study of cytomegalovirus exposure and HLA in healthy donors. Sequencing was performed with immunoSEQ multiplex PCR; in TCRdb, only in-frame clones are kept and a portion is missing. The sample has about 140,000 clones, roughly four fifths seen once. The sequencing sample was made of PBMCs. These receptors all come from a man aged 25-45 years in good health and CMV-seropositive. The CDR3 runs from the conserved cysteine through the conserved F or W. D genes are given only for firm matches. A clone size is listed for some rows: how often the clone was seen (once, few, many), or a class if it is expanded.

d_gene: TRBD2
v_gene: TRBV28
j_gene: TRBJ2-1
abundance: once
CDR3nt: TGTGCCAGCAGTGTTTATACTAGCGGGGAGCAGTTCTTC
CDR3aa: CASSVYTSGEQFF

d_gene: TRBD2
v_gene: TRBV13
j_gene: TRBJ2-1
abundance: once
CDR3nt: TGTGCCAGCAGCCCGACTAGCGGGAGTTTCGTTGAGCAGTTCTTC
CDR3aa: CASSPTSGSFVEQFF

d_gene: NA
v_gene: TRBV21-1
j_gene: TRBJ1-2
abundance: NA
CDR3nt: TGTGCCAGCACGGCGGGCCGAGTTGAGGGCTACACCTTC
CDR3aa: CASTAGRVEGYTF

d_gene: TRBD1
v_gene: TRBV7-9
j_gene: TRBJ1-1
abundance: NA
CDR3nt: TGTTCCAGCAGCTCAACAGGGGGGACTGAAGCTTTCTTT
CDR3aa: CSSSSTGGTEAFF

d_gene: TRBD2
v_gene: TRBV5-4
j_gene: TRBJ2-5
abundance: NA
CDR3nt: TGTGCCAGCAGCTTGGATAGCGGGGGGGAGACCCAGTACTTC
CDR3aa: CASSLDSGGETQYF

d_gene: TRBD1
v_gene: TRBV27
j_gene: TRBJ1-2
abundance: NA
CDR3nt: TGTGCCAGCAGTTTAGGGACAGGGAACTATGGCTACACCTTC
CDR3aa: CASSLGTGNYGYTF

d_gene: NA
v_gene: TRBV28
j_gene: TRBJ2-7
abundance: NA
CDR3nt: TGTGCCAGCAGCCGAGAGGTCGGACAGAGCTACGAGCAGTACTTC
CDR3aa: CASSREVGQSYEQYF

d_gene: NA
v_gene: TRBV11-3
j_gene: TRBJ2-1
abundance: NA
CDR3nt: TGTGCCAGCAGCTTAGCGGGAATCAACAATGAGCAGTTCTTC
CDR3aa: CASSLAGINNEQFF

d_gene: NA
v_gene: TRBV28
j_gene: TRBJ2-7
abundance: once
CDR3nt: TGTGCCAGCAGTTCCCTGGAGGGGGCCTTCGGAAGTACGTACTTC
CDR3aa: CASSSLEGAFGSTYF

d_gene: TRBD1
v_gene: TRBV30
j_gene: TRBJ1-1
abundance: NA
CDR3nt: TGTGCCTGGGGGACAGTGAACACTGAAGCTTTCTTT
CDR3aa: CAWGTVNTEAFF

d_gene: TRBD1
v_gene: TRBV11-2
j_gene: TRBJ2-7
abundance: NA
CDR3nt: TGTGCCAGCAGCCCCGGACAGGGCCGGCAGTACTTC
CDR3aa: CASSPGQGRQYF

d_gene: NA
v_gene: TRBV28
j_gene: TRBJ2-7
abundance: NA
CDR3nt: TGTGCCAGCCACTCCAGGAGGGCAAAAAGCTACGAGCAGTACTTC
CDR3aa: CASHSRRAKSYEQYF

d_gene: NA
v_gene: TRBV7-9
j_gene: TRBJ1-6
abundance: NA
CDR3nt: TGTGCCAGCAGCTTAGAACAGTATAATTCACCCCTCCACTTT
CDR3aa: CASSLEQYNSPLHF

d_gene: TRBD2
v_gene: TRBV4-2
j_gene: TRBJ2-3
abundance: NA
CDR3nt: TGTGCCAGCAGCCAAGGACTAGCGGGAGGGCCATCAGATACGCAGTATTTT
CDR3aa: CASSQGLAGGPSDTQYF

d_gene: TRBD2
v_gene: TRBV9
j_gene: TRBJ2-2
abundance: once
CDR3nt: TGTGCCAGCAGCGTACTAGCGGGTAACACCGGGGAGCTGTTTTTT
CDR3aa: CASSVLAGNTGELFF

d_gene: TRBD1
v_gene: TRBV4-1
j_gene: TRBJ1-5
abundance: NA
CDR3nt: TGCGCCAGCAGCCAGGGGGACAGGGGTATTTGGTCGAGCAATCAGCCCCAGCATTTT
CDR3aa: CASSQGDRGIWSSNQPQHF

d_gene: NA
v_gene: TRBV25-1
j_gene: TRBJ2-6
abundance: NA
CDR3nt: TGTGCCAGCAGTGATCTCGACAGTCTAGGGGCCAACGTCCTGACTTTC
CDR3aa: CASSDLDSLGANVLTF

d_gene: TRBD1
v_gene: TRBV27
j_gene: TRBJ1-2
abundance: NA
CDR3nt: TGTGCCAGCAGTCAAAGACAGGGGGCGAACTATGGCTACACCTTC
CDR3aa: CASSQRQGANYGYTF

d_gene: TRBD1
v_gene: TRBV5-6
j_gene: TRBJ2-7
abundance: NA
CDR3nt: TGTGCCAGCAGCTTGGCTCCGGGACAGAGCTACGAGCAGTACTTC
CDR3aa: CASSLAPGQSYEQYF

d_gene: TRBD1
v_gene: TRBV5-1
j_gene: TRBJ1-6
abundance: NA
CDR3nt: TGCGCCAGCAGCCCGGACAGGGGAGATTCACCCCTCCACTTT
CDR3aa: CASSPDRGDSPLHF

d_gene: TRBD1
v_gene: TRBV6-5
j_gene: TRBJ1-4
abundance: few
CDR3nt: TGTGCCAGCAGAACCACAGGGGTCGGAGAAAAACTGTTTTTT
CDR3aa: CASRTTGVGEKLFF

d_gene: TRBD2
v_gene: TRBV7-2
j_gene: TRBJ2-1
abundance: NA
CDR3nt: TGTGCCAGCAGCGATGGAGGACTAGCGGGGAGACCCTCCTACAATGAGCAGTTCTTC
CDR3aa: CASSDGGLAGRPSYNEQFF

d_gene: NA
v_gene: TRBV9
j_gene: TRBJ1-2
abundance: NA
CDR3nt: TGTGCCAGCAGCGTAGGGCGGGCGGATACCCAAGGGAATGGCTACACCTTC
CDR3aa: CASSVGRADTQGNGYTF

d_gene: TRBD2
v_gene: TRBV11-3
j_gene: TRBJ2-7
abundance: NA
CDR3nt: TGTGCCAGCAGCTCCGGGACTAGCGGCCAAAGGTATTACGAGCAGTACTTC
CDR3aa: CASSSGTSGQRYYEQYF

d_gene: TRBD1
v_gene: TRBV18
j_gene: TRBJ2-7
abundance: NA
CDR3nt: TGTGCCAGCTCTCCGGGACAGACCTCCTACGAGCAGTACTTC
CDR3aa: CASSPGQTSYEQYF

d_gene: NA
v_gene: TRBV15
j_gene: TRBJ2-1
abundance: NA
CDR3nt: TGTGCCACCAGCAGAGGGTATGCGGGTGAGCAGTTCTTC
CDR3aa: CATSRGYAGEQFF